This T cell receptor (beta chain) was sequenced during a study of cytotoxic CD8 clonotypes in ibrutinib-treated CLL. The overall study: Samples averaged about 260,000 productive templates and around 91,000 productive rearrangements.

Sequencing was designed to attain a depth spanning 1 in 200,000 to 1 in 1 million T cells. Produced via immunoSEQ multiplex PCR; TCRdb's table is partial and in-frame only. The sample includes 130,000 or so clones, roughly 80% seen only once; the top ten take under 35%. Study-level points and caveats: Exceeding age-matched healthy donors, baseline clonality also tracked the counts of circulating CD8+ T cells.

Germline V gene data show CDR1 as SGHTA and CDR2 as FQGTGA. The CDR3 spans 13 residues. The germline V and J ends were trimmed by 2 bases and 7 bases, with 12 bases remaining between them. In regard to this clone: Its target is not known.

The origin of this receptor is a human donor with chronic lymphocytic leukemia. The genes are TRBV7-3 and TRBJ2-7, with D possibly matching TRBD1 (5 bases). The sample in question was PBMCs, obtained after 12 months of ibrutinib treatment. The CDR3 is CASSLLAGPEQYF. The DNA of the CDR3 is TGTGCCAGCAGCTTACTTGCAGGGCCTGAGCAGTACTTC.